Following are 23 T cell receptor beta chains from one sample sequenced in a study of blood T cell repertoires in COVID-19. Assay used: immunoSEQ multiplex PCR; TCRdb lists only in-frame clones, some missing. The top ten hold about 5% of the sample, which has fewer than 300,000 clones, 80% to 85% seen once. The material sequenced was PBMCs or T cells enriched from blood (not recorded which). The receptors come from a man aged 35-49 years who had been exposed to COVID-19.

This clone occurred a few times. This chain joins TRBV12-3 or TRBV12-4 and TRBJ1-5; D is unclear. This CDR3 contains 13 residues. The V end lost 7 bases, the J end lost 7 bases, and 14 bases lay between the germline ends. The CDR3 nucleotides are TGTGCCAGCACCCTCAACCCCCGGCAGCCCCAGCATTTT. As protein: CASTLNPRQPQHF.

This chain uses TRBV12-3 or TRBV12-4 with TRBJ2-1, with no clear D. The V gene lost 11 bases and the J gene lost 7 bases, with 18 bases spanning the gap. The CDR3 is made up of 13 amino acids. The CDR3, as DNA: TGTGCCGAACTGGTGCGTGGTTTAAATGAGCAGTTCTTC. This translates into CAELVRGLNEQFF.

The chain joins TRBV5-6 to TRBJ1-3; 7 bases agree with TRBD1. Germline lookup yields CDR1 SGHDT and CDR2 YYEEEE. Germline trimming cut 4 bases from V and 0 bases from J; bases unmatched to any gene: 4. This CDR3 contains 15 residues. The CDR3 is CASSPGQHSGNTIYF. CDR3 nucleotides: TGTGCCAGCAGCCCGGGACAGCACTCTGGAAACACCATATATTTT. The whole variable domain, filled in from reference TRBV5-6 and TRBJ1-3, reads DAGVTQSPTHLIKTRGQQVTLRCSPKSGHDTVSWYQQALGQGPQFIFQYYEEEERQRGNFPDRFSGHQFPNYSSELNVNALLLGDSALYLCASSPGQHSGNTIYFGEGSWLTVV.

This chain joins TRBV9 and TRBJ1-2; TRBD1 matches 10 bases. Germline V gene lookup returns CDR1 SGDLS and CDR2 YYNGEE. The length of the CDR3 is 15 residues. Trimming removed 4 bases from V and 6 bases from J; junction bases left unmatched: 9. The CDR3 loop reads CASSTLTGTGDGYTF. The CDR3 region has the DNA TGTGCCAGCAGCACATTAACGGGGACAGGGGATGGCTACACCTTC.

This CDR3 reads CASSSLDNQPQHF. CDR3 DNA sequence: TGTGCCAGCAGTTCCCTAGATAATCAGCCCCAGCATTTT. The genes are TRBV12-3 or TRBV12-4 and TRBJ1-5, with D uncertain. Trimming took off 4 bases at V and 4 bases at J, with 8 bases between the two ends. The CDR3 has 13 residues.

This clone was seen only once. This sequence joins TRBV2 and TRBJ1-5; 8 bases fit TRBD1. There are 15 residues in the CDR3. Trimming took 3 bases from V and 11 from J; bases not matched to a gene: 12. CDR1 and CDR2 (germline): SNHLY, FYNNEI. CDR3 amino acids: CASSEGTGGGRAQHF. In DNA, the CDR3 is TGTGCCAGCAGTGAGGGGACAGGTGGGGGGAGAGCCCAGCATTTT.

This CDR3 reads CASSDQTGAKTEAFF. CDR3 bases: TGTGCCAGCAGCGACCAGACAGGGGCGAAGACTGAAGCTTTCTTT. The V gene is TRBV5-5, the J gene TRBJ1-1; 8 nucleotides agree with TRBD1. Unmatched junction bases numbered 10, after V lost 4 bases and J lost 5 bases. This CDR3 has 15 residues. In germline, CDR1 is SGHKS, CDR2 YYEKEE (reference sequence).

Only a few counts were recorded for this clone. This chain uses TRBV29-1 with TRBJ2-4, with 9 bases matching TRBD1. The CDR3 covers 14 residues. V gave up 5 bases and J gave up 8 bases; unmatched junction bases: 10. The germline V gene encodes CDR1 SQVTM and CDR2 ANQGSEA. In nucleotides, the CDR3 is TGCAGCGTTCCTGAGACAGGGGGAGCGGACATTCAGTACTTC. It is translated as CSVPETGGADIQYF.

The chain uses TRBV5-4 and TRBJ1-5, with D tentatively TRBD1 (6 bases). Trimming stripped 4 bases from V and 3 bases from J, with 8 bases between. The CDR3 loop spans 13 amino acids. Germline CDR1 SGHNT, CDR2 YYREEE (reference sequence). The CDR3 here is CASSRDTNQPQHF. DNA for the CDR3: TGTGCCAGCAGCCGGGACACCAATCAGCCCCAGCATTTT. The full variable domain, completed using reference TRBV5-4 and TRBJ1-5, is ETGVTQSPTHLIKTRGQQVTLRCSSQSGHNTVSWYQQALGQGPQFIFQYYREEENGRGNFPPRFSGLQFPNYSSELNVNALELDDSALYLCASSRDTNQPQHFGDGTRLSIL.

The V and J genes are TRBV7-9 and TRBJ2-3, with D possibly TRBD2 on 5 matching bases. CDR3 length equals 14 residues. Germline-derived CDR1 and CDR2 are SEHNR and FQNEAQ (reference sequence). Trimming took 3 bases from V and 2 from J, leaving 9 bases between them. This CDR3 reads CASSFGIITDTQYF. For the CDR3, the DNA is TGTGCCAGCAGCTTCGGGATAATCACAGATACGCAGTATTTT.

This sequence joins TRBV18 and TRBJ2-7, with 9 bases that match TRBD1. CDR1 and CDR2 from the germline V gene are KGHSH and LQKENI. The V segment lost 2 bases and the J segment 5 bases; nucleotides outside the gene matches: 4. The CDR3 is made up of 14 amino acids. The CDR3 DNA reads TGTGCCAGCTCACCATTCGGGACAGGGAACGAGCAGTACTTC. This codes for CASSPFGTGNEQYF.

CDR3 sequence reads: CASSQTPTNEKLFF. The CDR3 region has the DNA TGTGCCAGCTCCCAGACACCAACTAATGAAAAACTGTTTTTT. The V gene is TRBV18, the J gene TRBJ1-4, with D unresolved. CDR3 size: 14 residues. V lost 6 bases to trimming and J lost 0 bases, with 8 bases between them. Germline CDR1 and CDR2: KGHSH and LQKENI.

This clone was recorded once. The chain recombines TRBV19 with TRBJ2-7; TRBD1 agrees at 8 bases. The CDR3 loop spans 13 amino acids. The germline V gene encodes CDR1 LNHDA and CDR2 SQIVND (reference sequence). V was pared by 6 bases and J by 5 bases, with 6 bases of the junction left unmatched. This CDR3 is CASSLTGVDEQYF. Here the CDR3 DNA reads TGTGCCAGTAGCCTGACAGGGGTCGACGAGCAGTACTTC.

The J gene is TRBJ1-1, the V gene TRBV5-4; 7 bases agree with TRBD1. The CDR3 totals 18 residues. Trimming removed 3 bases from V and 0 bases from J; junction bases left unmatched: 14. Germline V CDR1 and CDR2: SGHNT, YYREEE (reference sequence). The chain's CDR3 is CASSSGSRGLLLNTEAFF. The CDR3 DNA follows: TGTGCCAGCAGCTCTGGATCGAGGGGGCTCCTTTTGAACACTGAAGCTTTCTTT.

This sequence joins TRBV12-3 or TRBV12-4 and TRBJ1-6; D gene uncertain. This CDR3 region has 13 residues. Trimming removed 2 bases from V and 7 bases from J, with 6 bases in between. The CDR3: CASSLLENSPLHF. The CDR3, as DNA: TGTGCCAGCAGTTTATTGGAGAATTCACCCCTCCACTTT.

The chain links TRBV5-5 to TRBJ2-2, with 8 bases aligning to TRBD1. Losses at the gene ends were 2 bases for V and 8 bases for J; bases not matched to a gene: 2. CDR1 is SGHKS and CDR2 is YYEKEE in the germline V gene (reference sequence). CDR3 length equals 13 residues. The CDR3 spells CASSFWDRGELFF. DNA of the CDR3: TGTGCCAGCAGCTTTTGGGACAGGGGGGAGCTGTTTTTT.

The rearrangement joins TRBV29-1 to TRBJ1-2; 10 bases fit TRBD1. Germline V gene sequence: CDR1 SQVTM, CDR2 ANQGSEA. CDR3 size: 16 residues. V was pared by 4 bases and J by 4 bases, with 12 bases of the junction left unmatched. The CDR3 DNA sequence: TGCAGCGTTGTTGGGACAGGGGACACTGTCGGCTATGGCTACACCTTC. Translated: CSVVGTGDTVGYGYTF.

The rearrangement links TRBV5-4 to TRBJ2-5; TRBD2 aligns across 7 bases. The germline V gene has CDR1 SGHNT and CDR2 YYREEE (reference sequence). The J segment lost 3 bases and the V segment lost 1 base, leaving 3 bases of the junction unmatched. The CDR3 spans 14 residues. The CDR3 nucleotides read TGTGCCAGCAGCTTGAGTGCGGGAGAAGAGACCCAGTACTTC. Protein product: CASSLSAGEETQYF.

The V call is TRBV5-4, the J call TRBJ1-1; no clear D. V lost 2 bases to trimming and J lost 4 bases, with 6 bases between them. CDR1 is SGHNT and CDR2 is YYREEE in the germline V gene (reference sequence). The CDR3 runs 12 residues. CDR3 nucleotide sequence: TGTGCCAGCAGCTTCGAGGGCACTGAAGCTTTCTTT. This encodes CASSFEGTEAFF.

This clone was detected only once. V usage is TRBV2 and J usage is TRBJ1-5; D is uncertain. Germline V gene data show CDR1 as SNHLY and CDR2 as FYNNEI. Trimming took 1 base from V and 4 from J, leaving 5 bases between them. The CDR3 runs to 13 residues. The CDR3: CASSEGQNQPQHF. For the CDR3, the DNA is TGTGCCAGCAGTGAAGGTCAGAATCAGCCCCAGCATTTT.

The rearrangement links TRBV4-2 to TRBJ2-7, with no clear D. V was clipped by 0 bases and J by 3 bases, with 12 bases between them. CDR3 length: 15 residues. Per the germline V gene, CDR1 is LGHNA and CDR2 is YNFKEQ. CDR3 coding DNA: TGTGCCAGCAGCCAAGATACTCAAAGTCGCTACGAGCAGTACTTC. Translating gives CASSQDTQSRYEQYF.

As regards this clone: The identical CDR3 is also encoded by other nucleotide sequences in the sample. The rearrangement links TRBV12-3 or TRBV12-4 to TRBJ1-3; D uncertain. The V and J ends lost 5 bases and 1 base respectively, with 6 bases between them. There are 13 residues in the CDR3. The CDR3 nucleotides are TGTGCCAGCAGTCGGGTGTCTGGAAACACCATATATTTT. It yields the protein CASSRVSGNTIYF.

This clone has a handful of counts. This chain links TRBV12-3 or TRBV12-4 with TRBJ1-1; D may be TRBD1 (6 bases). This CDR3 comprises 13 residues. The ends were cut back, 3 bases at V and 8 bases at J, with 13 bases in the middle. This CDR3 is CASSFQGSREAFF. DNA of the CDR3: TGTGCCAGCAGTTTCCAGGGGTCTAGAGAAGCTTTCTTT.